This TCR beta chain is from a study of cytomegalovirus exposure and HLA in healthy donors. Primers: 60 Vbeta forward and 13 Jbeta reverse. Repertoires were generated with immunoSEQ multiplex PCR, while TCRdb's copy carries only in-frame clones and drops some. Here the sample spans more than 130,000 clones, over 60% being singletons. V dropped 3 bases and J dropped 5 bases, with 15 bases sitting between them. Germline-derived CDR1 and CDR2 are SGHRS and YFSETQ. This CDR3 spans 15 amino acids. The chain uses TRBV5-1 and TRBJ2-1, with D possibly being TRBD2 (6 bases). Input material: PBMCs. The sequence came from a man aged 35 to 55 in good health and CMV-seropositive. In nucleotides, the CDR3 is TGCGCCAGCAGCTACCGCGATCCGGGAGACAATGAGCAGTTCTTC. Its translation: CASSYRDPGDNEQFF.